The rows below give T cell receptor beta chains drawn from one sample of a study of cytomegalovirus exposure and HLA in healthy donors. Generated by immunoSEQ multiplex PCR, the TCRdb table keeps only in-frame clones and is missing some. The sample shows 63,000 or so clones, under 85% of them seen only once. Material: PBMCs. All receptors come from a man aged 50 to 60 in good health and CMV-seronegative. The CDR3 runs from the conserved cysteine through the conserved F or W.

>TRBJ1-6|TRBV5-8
CASSRSIGAIGVSPLHF
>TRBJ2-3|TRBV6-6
CASSYTSGGQGDTQYF
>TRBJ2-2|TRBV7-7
CASSATDRGLPTGELFF
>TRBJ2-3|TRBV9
CASSVRQGYIDTQYF
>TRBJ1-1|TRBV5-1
CASSLDRNTEAFF
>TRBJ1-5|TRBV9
CASSEQGGNQPQHF
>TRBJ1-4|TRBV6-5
CASSPPNGGKLFF
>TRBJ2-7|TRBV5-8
CASSLGFEGAPYEQYF
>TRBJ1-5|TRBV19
CASSTFRQGDQPQHF
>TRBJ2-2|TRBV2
CARGDRGDTGELFF
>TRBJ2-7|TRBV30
CAWSGPFGEQYF
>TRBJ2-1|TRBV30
CAWRPPGLNEQFF
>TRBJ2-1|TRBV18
CASSPPGASGGYSYNEQFF
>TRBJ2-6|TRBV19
CASSTETRPGANVLTF